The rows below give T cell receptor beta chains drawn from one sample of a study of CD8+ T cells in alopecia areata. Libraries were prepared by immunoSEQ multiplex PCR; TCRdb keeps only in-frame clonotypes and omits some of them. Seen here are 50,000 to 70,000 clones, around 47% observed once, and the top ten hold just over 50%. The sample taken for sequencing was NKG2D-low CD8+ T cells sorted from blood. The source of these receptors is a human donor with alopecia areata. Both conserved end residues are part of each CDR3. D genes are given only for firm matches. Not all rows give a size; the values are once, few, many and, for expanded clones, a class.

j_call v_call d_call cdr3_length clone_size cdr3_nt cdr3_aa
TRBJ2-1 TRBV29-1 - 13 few TGCAGCGTTGATGGACAGAGGTACAATGAGCAGTTCTTC CSVDGQRYNEQFF
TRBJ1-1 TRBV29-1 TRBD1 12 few TGCAGCGTTGAGGGACAGGGTCCTGAAGCTTTCTTT CSVEGQGPEAFF
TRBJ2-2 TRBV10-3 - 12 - TGTGCCATCGGCCTCGACACCGGGGAGCTGTTTTTT CAIGLDTGELFF
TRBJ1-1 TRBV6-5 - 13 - TGTGCCAGCAGTTACCAGGGGTACACTGAAGCTTTCTTT CASSYQGYTEAFF
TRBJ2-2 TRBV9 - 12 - TGTGCCAGCACCCGACTTCCCGGGGAGCTGTTTTTT CASTRLPGELFF
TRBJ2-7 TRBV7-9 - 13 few TGTGCCAGCAGCCCCCCGGGGGCCTACGAGCAGTACTTC CASSPPGAYEQYF
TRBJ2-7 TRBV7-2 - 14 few TGTGCCAGCAGCTTCTACCGGACAGACTACGAGCAGTACTTC CASSFYRTDYEQYF
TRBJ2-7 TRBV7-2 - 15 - TGTGCCAGCAGCTTAGAAGGTGGGGGCTCCTACGAGCAGTACTTC CASSLEGGGSYEQYF
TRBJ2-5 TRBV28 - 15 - TGTGCCAGCAGTTTAATCCCGAGGTACCAAGAGACCCAGTACTTC CASSLIPRYQETQYF
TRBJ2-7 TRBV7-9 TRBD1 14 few TGTGCCAGCAGCTCACCGGGACAGGGATACGAGCAGTACTTC CASSSPGQGYEQYF
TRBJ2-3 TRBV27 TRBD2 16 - TGTGCCAGCAGATCCCTAGCGGCCTCCGGCACAGATACGCAGTATTTT CASRSLAASGTDTQYF
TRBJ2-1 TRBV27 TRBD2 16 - TGTGCCAGCAGTTTAGAGACTAGCGGAATTTACAATGAGCAGTTCTTC CASSLETSGIYNEQFF
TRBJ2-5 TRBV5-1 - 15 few TGCGCCAGCAGCTTTACCACGGACGGCCAAGAGACCCAGTACTTC CASSFTTDGQETQYF
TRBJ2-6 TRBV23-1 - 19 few TGCGCCAGCAGTCATTCGGGCGCCCGTGACAACTCTGGGGCCAACGTCCTGACTTTC CASSHSGARDNSGANVLTF
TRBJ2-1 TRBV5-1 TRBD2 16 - TGCGCCAGCAGCTTGGTGGCTAGCGGGCATTACAATGAGCAGTTCTTC CASSLVASGHYNEQFF
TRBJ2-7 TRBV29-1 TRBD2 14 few TGCAGCGTTGACGGGTCGGGAGGGTCGTACGAGCAGTACTTC CSVDGSGGSYEQYF
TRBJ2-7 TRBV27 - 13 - TGTGCCAGCAGTTTATCGAGTCGGGAGCCCCCTTCCTTC CASSLSSREPPSF
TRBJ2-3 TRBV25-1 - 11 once TGTGCCACCAAAAAGGGGAGTACGCAGTATTTT CATKKGSTQYF
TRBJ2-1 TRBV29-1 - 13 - TGCAGCGGTGACGGGGGTCACTACAATGAGCAGTTCTTC CSGDGGHYNEQFF
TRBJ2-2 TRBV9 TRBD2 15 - TGTGCCAGCAGCGTACGACTAGCGGACACCGGGGAGCTGTTTTTT CASSVRLADTGELFF